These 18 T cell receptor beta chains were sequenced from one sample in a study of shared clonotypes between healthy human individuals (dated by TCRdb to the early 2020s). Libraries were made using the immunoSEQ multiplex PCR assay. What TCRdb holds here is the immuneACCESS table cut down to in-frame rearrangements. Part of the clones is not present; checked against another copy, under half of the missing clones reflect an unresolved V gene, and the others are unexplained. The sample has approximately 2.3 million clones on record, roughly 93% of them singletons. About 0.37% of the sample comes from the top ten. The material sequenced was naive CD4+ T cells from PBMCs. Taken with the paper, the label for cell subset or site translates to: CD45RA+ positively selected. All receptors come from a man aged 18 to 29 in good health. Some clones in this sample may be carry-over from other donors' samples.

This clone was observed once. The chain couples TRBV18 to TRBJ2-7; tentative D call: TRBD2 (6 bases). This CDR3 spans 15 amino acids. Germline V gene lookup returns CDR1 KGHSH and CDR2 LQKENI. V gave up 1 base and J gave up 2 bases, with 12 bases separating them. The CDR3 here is CASSPRGTDTYEQYF. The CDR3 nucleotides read TGTGCCAGCTCACCACGCGGGACGGACACCTACGAGCAGTACTTC.

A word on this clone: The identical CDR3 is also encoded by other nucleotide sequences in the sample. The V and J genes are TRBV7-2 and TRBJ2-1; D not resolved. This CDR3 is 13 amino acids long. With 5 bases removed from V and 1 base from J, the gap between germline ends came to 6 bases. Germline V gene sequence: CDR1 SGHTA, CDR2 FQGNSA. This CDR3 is CASSRTSYNEQFF. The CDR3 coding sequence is TGTGCCAGCAGCCGTACTTCCTACAATGAGCAGTTCTTC.

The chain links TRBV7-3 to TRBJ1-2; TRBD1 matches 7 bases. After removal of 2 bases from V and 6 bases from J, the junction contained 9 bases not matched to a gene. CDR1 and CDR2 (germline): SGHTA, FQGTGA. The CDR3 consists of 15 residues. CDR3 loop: CASSLPTGVGDGYTF. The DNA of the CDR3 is TGTGCCAGCAGCTTACCCACAGGGGTGGGCGATGGCTACACCTTC. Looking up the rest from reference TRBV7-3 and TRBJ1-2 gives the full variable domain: GAGVSQTPSNKVTEKGKYVELRCDPISGHTALYWYRQSLGQGPEFLIYFQGTGAADDSGLPNDRFFAVRPEGSVSTLKIQRTERGDSAVYLCASSLPTGVGDGYTFGSGTRLTVV.

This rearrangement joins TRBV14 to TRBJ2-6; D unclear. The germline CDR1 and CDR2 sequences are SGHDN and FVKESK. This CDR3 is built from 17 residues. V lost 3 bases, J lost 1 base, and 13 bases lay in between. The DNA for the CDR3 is TGTGCCAGCAGCCAGCCCCACGTTGGTTCTGGGGCCAACGTCCTGACTTTC. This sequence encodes CASSQPHVGSGANVLTF.

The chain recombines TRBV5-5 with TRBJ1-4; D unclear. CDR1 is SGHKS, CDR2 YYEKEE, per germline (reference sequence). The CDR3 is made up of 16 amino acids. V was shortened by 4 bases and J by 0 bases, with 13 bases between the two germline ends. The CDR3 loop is CASSLGWRATNEKLFF. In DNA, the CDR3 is TGTGCCAGCAGCCTGGGATGGAGAGCAACTAATGAAAAACTGTTTTTT. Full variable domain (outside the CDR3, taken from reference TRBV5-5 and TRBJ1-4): DAGVTQSPTHLIKTRGQQVTLRCSPISGHKSVSWYQQVLGQGPQFIFQYYEKEERGRGNFPDRFSARQFPNYSSELNVNALLLGDSALYLCASSLGWRATNEKLFFGSGTQLSVL.

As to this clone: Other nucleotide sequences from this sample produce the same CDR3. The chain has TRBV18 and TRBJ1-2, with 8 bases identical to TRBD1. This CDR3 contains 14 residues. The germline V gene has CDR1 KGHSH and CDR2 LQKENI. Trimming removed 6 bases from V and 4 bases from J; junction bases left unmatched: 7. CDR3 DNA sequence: TGTGCCAGCTCCCCGGGGCAGGGGGCCTATGGCTACACCTTC. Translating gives CASSPGQGAYGYTF.

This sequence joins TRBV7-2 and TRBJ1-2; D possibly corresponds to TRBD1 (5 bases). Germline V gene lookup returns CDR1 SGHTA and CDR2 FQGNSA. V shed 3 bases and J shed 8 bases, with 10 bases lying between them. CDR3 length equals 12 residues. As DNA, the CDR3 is TGTGCCAGCAGCTTCACCCAGGGCGGCTACACCTTC. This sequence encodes CASSFTQGGYTF.

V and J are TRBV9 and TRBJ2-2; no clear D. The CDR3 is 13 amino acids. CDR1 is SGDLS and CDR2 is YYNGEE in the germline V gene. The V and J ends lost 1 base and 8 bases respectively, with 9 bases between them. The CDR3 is CASSVSLAGELFF. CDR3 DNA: TGTGCCAGCAGCGTATCACTGGCGGGGGAGCTGTTTTTT.

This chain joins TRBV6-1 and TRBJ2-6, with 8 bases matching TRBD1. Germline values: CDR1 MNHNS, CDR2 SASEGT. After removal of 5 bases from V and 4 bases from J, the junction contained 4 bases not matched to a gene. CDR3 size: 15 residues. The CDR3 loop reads CASSNRGSGANVLTF. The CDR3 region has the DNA TGTGCCAGCAGTAACAGGGGGTCCGGGGCCAACGTCCTGACTTTC.

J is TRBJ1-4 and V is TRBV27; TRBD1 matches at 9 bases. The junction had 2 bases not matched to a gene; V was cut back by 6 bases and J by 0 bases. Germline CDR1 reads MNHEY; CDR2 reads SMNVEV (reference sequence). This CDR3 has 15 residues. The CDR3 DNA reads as TGTGCCAGCAGAACAGGGGGCTCAACTAATGAAAAACTGTTTTTT. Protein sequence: CASRTGGSTNEKLFF.

CDR3 residues: CASSLLTSNEQFF. CDR3 nucleotides: TGTGCCAGCAGCTTACTTACAAGCAATGAGCAGTTCTTC. The chain is built from TRBV11-1 and TRBJ2-1; D is undetermined. The V end was cut by 2 bases, the J end by 6 bases, with 8 bases between. The germline gives CDR1 SGHAT, CDR2 FQDESV (reference sequence). The CDR3 length is 13 residues.

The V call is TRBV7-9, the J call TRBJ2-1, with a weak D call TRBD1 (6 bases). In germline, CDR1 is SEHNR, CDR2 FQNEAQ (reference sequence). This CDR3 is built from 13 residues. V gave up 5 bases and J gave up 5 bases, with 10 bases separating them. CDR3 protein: CASSQDSHNEQFF. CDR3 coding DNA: TGTGCCAGCAGCCAGGACAGTCACAATGAGCAGTTCTTC.

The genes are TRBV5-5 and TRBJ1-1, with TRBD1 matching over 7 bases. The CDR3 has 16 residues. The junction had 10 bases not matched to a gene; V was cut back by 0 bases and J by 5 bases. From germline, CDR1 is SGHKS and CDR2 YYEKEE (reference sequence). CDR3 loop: CASSLGIDRAGTEAFF. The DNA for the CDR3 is TGTGCCAGCAGCTTGGGGATAGACAGGGCGGGGACTGAAGCTTTCTTT.

CDR3 coding DNA: TGTGCCAGCAGCCTCCCAGCCATAACAGATACGCAGTATTTT. It translates to CASSLPAITDTQYF. This chain links TRBV4-2 with TRBJ2-3, with no clear D. Germline CDR1 and CDR2: LGHNA and YNFKEQ. CDR3 length: 14 amino acids. The V gene lost 4 bases and the J gene lost 3 bases, with 11 bases spanning the gap.

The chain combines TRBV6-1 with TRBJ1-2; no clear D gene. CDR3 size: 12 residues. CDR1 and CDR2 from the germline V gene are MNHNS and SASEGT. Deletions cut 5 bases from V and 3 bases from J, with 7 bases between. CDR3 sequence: CASSRADYGYTF. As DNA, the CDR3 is TGTGCCAGCAGTCGGGCCGACTATGGCTACACCTTC.

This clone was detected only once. The CDR3 coding sequence is TGTGCCAGCAGTTACCCCGGACAGGGTTCTCAGCCCCAGCATTTT. This translates into CASSYPGQGSQPQHF. This sequence joins TRBV28 and TRBJ1-5; 8 nucleotides match TRBD1. The V gene's germline CDR1 is MDHEN and CDR2 SYDVKM. J was trimmed by 6 bases and V by 4 bases; bases with no gene match: 8. The length of the CDR3 is 15 residues.

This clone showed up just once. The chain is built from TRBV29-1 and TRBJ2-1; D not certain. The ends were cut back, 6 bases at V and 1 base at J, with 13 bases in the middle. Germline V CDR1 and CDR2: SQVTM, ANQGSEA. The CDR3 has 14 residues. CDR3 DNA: TGCAGCGTCATATCGACGGATTCCTACAATGAGCAGTTCTTC. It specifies CSVISTDSYNEQFF.

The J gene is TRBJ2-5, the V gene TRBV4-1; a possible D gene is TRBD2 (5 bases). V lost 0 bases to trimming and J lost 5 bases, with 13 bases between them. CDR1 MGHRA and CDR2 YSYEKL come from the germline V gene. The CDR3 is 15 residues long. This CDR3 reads CASSQDRPSRETQYF. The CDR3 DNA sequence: TGCGCCAGCAGCCAAGATCGACCTAGCCGGGAGACCCAGTACTTC.